This T cell receptor beta chain was sequenced in a study of early T cells in non-severe SARS-CoV-2 infection. Across the whole study: Sequencing input comprised bulk RNA from unsorted whole blood; chain pairing was not available.

Individual cDNA molecules received unique molecular identifiers during library preparation. TCRdb re-derived calls from the 5' RACE reads in MiXCR, one entry per CDR3 protein. Counted here are roughly 53,000 distinct CDR3 sequences, under 11% occurring once; the ten biggest clones make up roughly 4.7%. From germline, CDR1 is MNHEY and CDR2 SVGAGI. V was cut by 6 bases and J by 6 bases, with 18 bases left in between. The CDR3 covers 15 residues. This clonotype was seen repeatedly, ten times or more. This chain links TRBV6-5 with TRBJ1-5, with D tentatively TRBD1 (6 bases). Sequencing was performed on whole blood. This sequence originates from an adult who was a healthcare worker with PCR-confirmed SARS-CoV-2 infection or an uninfected control (not recorded which). CDR3 in DNA: TGTGCCAGCAGAACCTCAGACAGGTCGGGTCAGCCCCAGCATTTT. It specifies CASRTSDRSGQPQHF.